The 12 T cell receptor beta chains reported below all come from one sample, sequenced in a study of blood T cell repertoires in COVID-19. Using immunoSEQ multiplex PCR, the repertoire was profiled, and TCRdb retains in-frame clones only, with some absent. The sample consists of 60,000 to 80,000 clones, 80% to 90% of them appearing once. Material: peripheral blood. Receptor source: a human donor in a cohort sampled during active COVID-19.

This clone has a handful of counts. V is TRBV5-1 and J is TRBJ1-1; D is perhaps TRBD1 (6 bases). V was trimmed by 1 base and J by 7 bases, leaving 11 bases between them. The CDR3 is 13 amino acids. Per germline, CDR1 SGHRS and CDR2 YFSETQ. In DNA form, the CDR3 reads TGCGCCAGCAGCTTGAGTCAGGGGAATGAAGCTTTCTTT. Protein: CASSLSQGNEAFF.

In this sample, this clone turned up once. This sequence joins TRBV7-3 and TRBJ1-1, with 9 bases lining up with TRBD1. Trimming cost V 4 bases and J 4 bases; bases outside gene matches: 4. The germline gives CDR1 SGHTA, CDR2 FQGTGA. There are 14 residues in the CDR3. The CDR3 DNA is TGTGCCAGCAGCTCGACAGGGGGACCCACTGAAGCTTTCTTT. Translation: CASSSTGGPTEAFF.

This chain connects TRBV18 to TRBJ2-1, with 9 positions matching TRBD2. The germline V gene encodes CDR1 KGHSH and CDR2 LQKENI. CDR3 length: 16 residues. V was clipped by 0 bases and J by 8 bases; unmatched bases: 8. CDR3 residues: CASSPPGLAGVHEQFF. The CDR3 DNA reads TGTGCCAGCTCACCACCGGGGTTAGCGGGAGTGCATGAGCAGTTCTTC.

The V call is TRBV10-3, the J call TRBJ1-4; a possible D gene is TRBD1 (5 bases). CDR3 length: 14 residues. The germline V and J ends were trimmed by 0 bases and 5 bases, with 7 bases remaining between them. Germline lookup yields CDR1 ENHRY and CDR2 SYGVKD. This CDR3 is CAISESGQNEKLFF. The CDR3 DNA follows: TGTGCCATCAGTGAGTCGGGGCAGAATGAAAAACTGTTTTTT.

This chain links TRBV2 with TRBJ2-4; TRBD1 matches 7 bases. The CDR3 totals 15 residues. J was trimmed by 11 bases and V by 6 bases; bases with no gene match: 16. Germline V gene sequence: CDR1 SNHLY, CDR2 FYNNEI. The CDR3: CASRILLLGTAFQYF. The CDR3 region has the DNA TGTGCCAGCAGGATACTGCTCCTGGGGACAGCCTTTCAGTACTTC.

The J gene is TRBJ2-1, the V gene TRBV2; perhaps TRBD1 as D (6 bases). V was trimmed by 2 bases and J by 9 bases, leaving 14 bases between them. The germline V gene has CDR1 SNHLY and CDR2 FYNNEI. CDR3 size: 14 residues. The CDR3 nucleotides read TGTGCCAGCAGTGAAATGATGGGGGCTCTTGAGCAGTTCTTC. It specifies CASSEMMGALEQFF.

The table lists this clone with a count of one. The gene calls are TRBV6-5 and TRBJ1-1; D is unclear. Trimming left V 6 bases short and J 1 base short, with 9 bases between. Germline V lookup: CDR1 MNHEY, CDR2 SVGAGI. There are 13 residues in the CDR3. CDR3 coding DNA: TGTGCCAGCAGGTCTACCCGGAACACTGAAGCTTTCTTT. Residues: CASRSTRNTEAFF.

The genes are TRBV7-9 and TRBJ1-6; D gene uncertain. V dropped 1 base and J dropped 8 bases, with 3 bases sitting between them. This CDR3 is 12 amino acids long. The germline V gene has CDR1 SEHNR and CDR2 FQNEAQ (reference sequence). In nucleotides, the CDR3 is TGTGCCAGCAGCTTAGGCGATTCACCCCTCCACTTT. Protein sequence: CASSLGDSPLHF.

This clone was recorded a few times. The V call is TRBV7-9, the J call TRBJ1-6; D ambiguous. Trimming stripped 2 bases from V and 7 bases from J, with 6 bases between. Germline values: CDR1 SEHNR, CDR2 FQNEAQ (reference sequence). This CDR3 contains 13 residues. The chain's CDR3 is CASSLNNNSPLHF. CDR3 DNA sequence: TGTGCCAGCAGCTTAAACAACAATTCACCCCTCCACTTT.

The chain carries TRBV9 and TRBJ2-1; TRBD1 matches 7 bases. In germline, CDR1 is SGDLS, CDR2 YYNGEE. The CDR3 totals 15 residues. Trimming at V came to 2 bases and at J to 4 bases, leaving 6 bases not matched to a gene. The CDR3, as DNA: TGTGCCAGCAGCGTCCGACAGGGACAATACAATGAGCAGTTCTTC. It specifies CASSVRQGQYNEQFF.

The rearrangement links TRBV23-1 to TRBJ2-3; the D gene is possibly TRBD2 (6 bases). TRBV23-1 is designated an ORF whose function remains uncertain. The CDR3 sequence is 18 residues long. The V end was cut by 0 bases, the J end by 0 bases, with 16 bases between. This CDR3 reads CASSQSLYGSGSTDTQYF. The CDR3 DNA is TGCGCCAGCAGTCAATCTTTATACGGGAGTGGGAGCACAGATACGCAGTATTTT.

The chain combines TRBV24-1 with TRBJ2-3; 12 bases line up with TRBD2. Germline assignment: CDR1 KGHDR and CDR2 SFDVKD. V was pared by 2 bases and J by 3 bases, with 17 bases of the junction left unmatched. The CDR3 is 21 amino acids. The CDR3 sequence: CATSDSGLAGNLFVETDTQYF. The CDR3 DNA reads as TGTGCCACCAGTGATTCCGGACTAGCGGGAAACCTCTTTGTTGAGACAGATACGCAGTATTTT.